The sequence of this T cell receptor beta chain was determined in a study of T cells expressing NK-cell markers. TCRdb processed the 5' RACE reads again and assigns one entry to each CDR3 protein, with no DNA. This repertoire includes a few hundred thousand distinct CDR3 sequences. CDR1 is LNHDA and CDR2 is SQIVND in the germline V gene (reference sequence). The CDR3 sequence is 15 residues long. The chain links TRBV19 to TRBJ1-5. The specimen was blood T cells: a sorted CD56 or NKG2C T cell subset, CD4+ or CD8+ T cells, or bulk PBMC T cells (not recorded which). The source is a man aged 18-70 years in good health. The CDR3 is CASSMDRRDNQPQHF.